The next 6 T cell receptor beta chains were all read from a single sample in a study of resident and recirculating memory T cells in vitiligo. TCRdb's copy holds only in-frame clones and misses some; the assay was immunoSEQ multiplex PCR. The sample contains 65,000 to 80,000 clones, about 90% of which appear only once. Sequencing used blood. The source is a male donor with vitiligo.

V is TRBV28 and J is TRBJ2-2; D unresolved. This CDR3 is built from 15 residues. Germline-derived CDR1 and CDR2 are MDHEN and SYDVKM. The V end lost 2 bases, the J end lost 0 bases, and 7 bases lay between the germline ends. As DNA, the CDR3 is TGTGCCAGCAGTTTAGGGCAGTCGAACACCGGGGAGCTGTTTTTT. Protein sequence: CASSLGQSNTGELFF.

This sequence joins TRBV11-2 and TRBJ2-1; D ambiguous. Germline loops: CDR1 SGHAT, CDR2 FQNNGV. Trimming removed 0 bases from V and 6 bases from J, with 6 bases in between. The CDR3 runs to 13 residues. The CDR3 sequence: CASSLEAANEQFF. Here the CDR3 DNA reads TGTGCCAGCAGCTTAGAGGCGGCCAATGAGCAGTTCTTC.

The rearrangement uses TRBV28 and TRBJ2-4, with a weak D call TRBD2 (5 bases). The germline V and J ends were trimmed by 3 bases and 8 bases, with 11 bases remaining between them. The CDR3 has 13 residues. CDR1 is MDHEN, CDR2 SYDVKM, per germline. The CDR3 protein is CASSFYSGDIQYF. The CDR3 coding sequence is TGTGCCAGCAGTTTTTACAGCGGAGACATTCAGTACTTC.

This clone appeared once. The chain carries TRBV28 and TRBJ1-1, with D unclear. CDR1 is MDHEN, CDR2 SYDVKM, per germline. The CDR3 sequence is 14 residues long. V lost 5 bases to trimming and J lost 4 bases, with 14 bases between them. CDR3 nucleotide sequence: TGTGCCAGCAGTCCCCAGGCGGGAGGCACTGAAGCTTTCTTT. It codes for CASSPQAGGTEAFF.

The V and J genes are TRBV9 and TRBJ2-5; 9 nucleotides agree with TRBD1. The CDR3 sequence is 15 residues long. Trimming cost V 0 bases and J 4 bases; bases outside gene matches: 4. Germline assignment: CDR1 SGDLS and CDR2 YYNGEE. This chain's CDR3 is CASSVAGQGRETQYF. The CDR3 DNA reads TGTGCCAGCAGCGTAGCGGGACAGGGCCGAGAGACCCAGTACTTC.

The V and J genes are TRBV5-1 and TRBJ2-4, with 15 bases matching TRBD2. CDR1 is SGHRS, CDR2 YFSETQ, per germline. V lost 4 bases and J lost 6; bases outside the gene matches: 11. The CDR3 has 18 residues. CDR3 DNA: TGCGCCAGCAGCCGGATTGGACTAGCGGGAGGGGGGGGAAACATTCAGTACTTC. This encodes CASSRIGLAGGGGNIQYF.